This T cell receptor (beta chain) was profiled in a study of OX40 agonist ivuxolimab in advanced cancers. This CDR3 spans 21 amino acids. V lost 3 bases, J lost 2 bases, and 30 bases lay in between. Germline lookup yields CDR1 SNHLY and CDR2 FYNNEI. Generated by immunoSEQ multiplex PCR, the TCRdb table keeps only in-frame clones and is missing some. The sample holds tens of thousands of clones, around 90% seen once. The V gene is TRBV2, the J gene TRBJ2-3; possible D gene TRBD2, 5 bases. Source: CD4+ or CD8+ T cells sorted from blood, taken in a trial of the OX40 agonist ivuxolimab. The TCR was taken from an adult with an advanced solid tumor such as melanoma, head and neck, liver or kidney cancer. CDR3 protein: CASSDNGKSGFQGGDTDTQYF. CDR3 bases: TGTGCCAGCAGTGATAATGGGAAGAGCGGCTTCCAAGGTGGGGACACAGATACGCAGTATTTT.